These 19 T cell receptor beta chains originate from one sample sequenced in a study of cytomegalovirus exposure and HLA in healthy donors. The PCR contained 60 Vbeta and 13 Jbeta primers. The repertoire was sequenced with immunoSEQ multiplex PCR; TCRdb's copy has only in-frame clones and lacks some. The data contain about 170,000 clones, roughly 78% of them singletons. Sequenced: PBMCs. These receptor sequences come from a woman between 45 and 65 years old in good health and CMV-seropositive.

The chain carries TRBV19 and TRBJ1-3; TRBD1 is a possible D gene (5 bases). The CDR3 has 13 residues. V lost 6 bases and J 4 bases, leaving 10 bases between the germline ends. CDR1 LNHDA and CDR2 SQIVND come from the germline V gene (reference sequence). The CDR3 DNA reads as TGTGCCAGTAGCCGGGGGACCGGAAACACCATATATTTT. Its translation: CASSRGTGNTIYF.

This clone was seen once. This sequence joins TRBV6-6 and TRBJ1-6; 11 bases fit TRBD1. Germline assignment: CDR1 MNHNY and CDR2 SVGAGI (reference sequence). CDR3 length equals 15 residues. The trim removed 7 bases at V and 10 bases at J, leaving 9 bases unmatched. CDR3 protein: CASMPGQGVNSPLHF. CDR3 coding DNA: TGTGCCAGCATGCCGGGACAGGGGGTAAACTCACCCCTCCACTTT.

This clone was seen a handful of times. The CDR3 sequence is CASSQRDNQPQHF. The DNA for the CDR3 is TGCGCCAGCAGCCAACGGGACAATCAGCCCCAGCATTTT. The V call is TRBV4-1, the J call TRBJ1-5; no firm D call. The germline V gene has CDR1 MGHRA and CDR2 YSYEKL. V was clipped by 2 bases and J by 3 bases, with 5 bases between them. The CDR3 has 13 residues.

The chain is built from TRBV19 and TRBJ1-2; D possibly corresponds to TRBD1 (6 bases). Germline CDR1 is LNHDA and CDR2 is SQIVND (reference sequence). Trimming stripped 4 bases from V and 4 bases from J, with 16 bases between. The CDR3 totals 15 residues. The CDR3 DNA sequence: TGTGCCAGTAGTACAGAATCGACAGGTCGCTATGGCTACACCTTC. Its translation is CASSTESTGRYGYTF.

The chain is built from TRBV11-2 and TRBJ1-1; D gene unclear. Germline-derived CDR1 and CDR2 are SGHAT and FQNNGV. Trimming cost V 3 bases and J 11 bases, with 16 bases left between them. The length of the CDR3 is 13 residues. The CDR3, as DNA: TGTGCCAGCAGCTTGACGGATGAGGCGGCCGCTTTCTTT. Its protein is CASSLTDEAAAFF.

This chain connects TRBV7-2 to TRBJ2-7; tentatively, D is TRBD2 (6 bases). Trimming stripped 1 base from V and 2 bases from J, with 9 bases between. CDR1 and CDR2 from the germline V gene are SGHTA and FQGNSA. This CDR3 is 14 amino acids long. CDR3 in DNA: TGTGCCAGCAGCTTAGTGGCGGGAACCTACGAGCAGTACTTC. It codes for CASSLVAGTYEQYF.

J is TRBJ1-4 and V is TRBV6-6, with TRBD1 identical over 8 bases. Germline V gene lookup returns CDR1 MNHNY and CDR2 SVGAGI (reference sequence). With 2 bases clipped from V and 5 bases from J, the junction kept 4 bases outside the gene matches. The CDR3 is 15 residues long. Here the CDR3 reads CASSYRGQGNEKLFF. The CDR3, as DNA: TGTGCCAGCAGTTACCGCGGACAGGGAAATGAAAAACTGTTTTTT.

This clone has a single count. The rearrangement links TRBV4-3 to TRBJ2-1; 7 nucleotides agree with TRBD1. The CDR3 runs to 17 residues. V shed 1 base, J shed 2 bases, and the junction held 8 bases outside the gene matches. Germline CDR1 LGHNA, CDR2 YSLEER. CDR3 sequence reads: CASSQVPGTDTYNEQFF. The DNA of the CDR3 is TGCGCCAGCAGCCAAGTCCCGGGGACAGATACCTACAATGAGCAGTTCTTC.

The count of this clone is one. The rearrangement links TRBV5-1 to TRBJ1-2; D is perhaps TRBD1 (5 bases). From germline, CDR1 is SGHRS and CDR2 YFSETQ. The V end was cut by 1 base, the J end by 0 bases, with 10 bases between. The CDR3 is 15 amino acids. This CDR3 is CASSLNQGSNYGYTF. The DNA for the CDR3 is TGCGCCAGCAGCTTGAACCAGGGATCTAACTATGGCTACACCTTC. Looking up the rest from reference TRBV5-1 and TRBJ1-2 gives the full variable domain: KAGVTQTPRYLIKTRGQQVTLSCSPISGHRSVSWYQQTPGQGLQFLFEYFSETQRNKGNFPGRFSGRQFSNSRSEMNVSTLELGDSALYLCASSLNQGSNYGYTFGSGTRLTVV.

The V gene is TRBV28, the J gene TRBJ1-3; D is perhaps TRBD1 (6 bases). Trimming cost V 6 bases and J 5 bases, with 14 bases left between them. The CDR3 spans 14 residues. Germline-derived CDR1 and CDR2 are MDHEN and SYDVKM. The CDR3 DNA reads as TGTGCCAGCAGCAGGGGACAAGGCCGAAACACCATATATTTT. It specifies CASSRGQGRNTIYF. The whole variable domain, remainder taken from reference TRBV28 and TRBJ1-3, is DVKVTQSSRYLVKRTGEKVFLECVQDMDHENMFWYRQDPGLGLRLIYFSYDVKMKEKGDIPEGYSVSREKKERFSLILESASTNQTSMYLCASSRGQGRNTIYFGEGSWLTVV.

J is TRBJ1-5 and V is TRBV28; perhaps TRBD1 as D (5 bases). Germline lookup yields CDR1 MDHEN and CDR2 SYDVKM. This CDR3 spans 15 amino acids. Trimming removed 8 bases from V and 0 bases from J, with 14 bases in between. The CDR3 reads CASGTVDYSNQPQHF. In DNA form, the CDR3 reads TGTGCCAGCGGGACGGTGGACTATAGCAATCAGCCCCAGCATTTT.

The CDR3 DNA reads as TGTGCCAGCAGCTTAGACTGGAGGGACTCGAGAGGCTACACCTTC. Amino acid sequence: CASSLDWRDSRGYTF. The chain joins TRBV7-2 to TRBJ1-2; TRBD1 might be the D (5 bases). Trimming shortened V by 1 base and J by 8 bases, and 17 bases separated the two germline ends. This CDR3 has 15 amino acids. Germline V gives CDR1 SGHTA, CDR2 FQGNSA.

The rearrangement uses TRBV2 and TRBJ2-7; 7 bases are shared with TRBD2. The CDR3 has 16 residues. The germline gives CDR1 SNHLY, CDR2 FYNNEI. With V trimmed by 3 bases and J by 5 bases, 13 bases remained unmatched. The CDR3 nucleotides are TGTGCCAGCAGTGAGGGTAGCGGGCCCTCAAGGGACGAGCAGTACTTC. Translation gives CASSEGSGPSRDEQYF.

The V call is TRBV11-3, the J call TRBJ2-7; 7 positions match TRBD1. This CDR3 is built from 15 residues. The V and J ends lost 0 bases and 2 bases, in that order; junction bases with no gene match: 4. CDR1 and CDR2 from the germline V gene are SGHNT and YENEEA. The CDR3 DNA is TGTGCCAGCAGCTTAGATGGTCAGGGGGCCTACGAGCAGTACTTC. It specifies CASSLDGQGAYEQYF.

A few counts support this clone. The chain links TRBV7-8 to TRBJ2-7; 8 nucleotides line up with TRBD2. Germline V CDR1 and CDR2: SGHVS, FQNEAQ. This CDR3 has 16 residues. The J segment lost 3 bases and the V segment lost 4 bases, leaving 11 bases of the junction unmatched. In nucleotides, the CDR3 is TGTGCCAGCAGCTCCCGGCCAGCGGGGGTTAACTACGAGCAGTACTTC. Its translation: CASSSRPAGVNYEQYF.

The chain uses TRBV5-4 and TRBJ2-5; TRBD2 matches at 7 bases. V lost 6 bases and J lost 5; bases outside the gene matches: 13. The CDR3 extends over 15 amino acids. CDR1 is SGHNT, CDR2 YYREEE, per germline (reference sequence). The CDR3 DNA follows: TGTGCCAGCACCGGGGGGAAAGAAGCTCGCGAGACCCAGTACTTC. It encodes CASTGGKEARETQYF.

This chain uses TRBV9 with TRBJ1-1; a weak D match, TRBD1 (6 bases). The germline gives CDR1 SGDLS, CDR2 YYNGEE. The CDR3 length is 14 residues. With 3 bases removed from V and 4 bases from J, the gap between germline ends came to 13 bases. This CDR3 reads CASSGRTATTEAFF. In DNA, the CDR3 is TGTGCCAGCAGCGGGAGGACAGCAACCACTGAAGCTTTCTTT. Full variable domain (remainder filled in from reference TRBV9 and TRBJ1-1): DSGVTQTPKHLITATGQRVTLRCSPRSGDLSVYWYQQSLDQGLQFLIQYYNGEERAKGNILERFSAQQFPDLHSELNLSSLELGDSALYFCASSGRTATTEAFFGQGTRLTVV.

The CDR3 region is CASSLRQGGGEKLFF. CDR3 DNA: TGTGCCAGCAGCCTCCGACAGGGGGGAGGGGAAAAACTGTTTTTT. The chain links TRBV6-6 to TRBJ1-4; 9 bases are a match to TRBD1. This CDR3 contains 15 residues. Germline loops: CDR1 MNHNY, CDR2 SVGAGI (reference sequence). Trimming removed 6 bases from V and 8 bases from J; junction bases left unmatched: 10.

The gene calls are TRBV7-2 and TRBJ1-2; TRBD1 matches at 9 bases. V lost 5 bases to trimming and J lost 0 bases; unmatched junction nucleotides: 1. The CDR3 covers 14 residues. Germline loops: CDR1 SGHTA, CDR2 FQGNSA. The CDR3 DNA is TGTGCCAGCAGCCACAGGGGGCCTAACTATGGCTACACCTTC. This gives the protein CASSHRGPNYGYTF.